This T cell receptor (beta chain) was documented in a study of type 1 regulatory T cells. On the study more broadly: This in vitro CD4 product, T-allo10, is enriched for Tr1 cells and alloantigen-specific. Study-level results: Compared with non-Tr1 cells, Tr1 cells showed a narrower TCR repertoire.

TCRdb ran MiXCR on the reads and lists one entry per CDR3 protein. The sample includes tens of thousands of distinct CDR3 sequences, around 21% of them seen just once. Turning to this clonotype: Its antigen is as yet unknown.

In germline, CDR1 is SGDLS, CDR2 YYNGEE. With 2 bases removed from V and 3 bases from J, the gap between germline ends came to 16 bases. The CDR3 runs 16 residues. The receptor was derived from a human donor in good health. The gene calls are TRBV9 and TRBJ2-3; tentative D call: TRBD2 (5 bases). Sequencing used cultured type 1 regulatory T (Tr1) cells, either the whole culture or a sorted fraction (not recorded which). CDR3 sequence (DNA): TGTGCCAGCAGCGTTGCTAGCAGCCTTCTAACAGATACGCAGTATTTT. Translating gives CASSVASSLLTDTQYF.